Listed here are 11 T cell receptor beta chains from one sample, sequenced in a study of beta chain features in type 1 diabetes. All of the isolated RNA was reverse transcribed, so expressed TCRB transcripts were sequenced. TCRdb keeps only in-frame clones here, not all; method: immunoSEQ multiplex PCR. This sample has 250,000 or so clones; about 30% occur once, and the top ten carry around 4%. The sample consisted of central memory CD4+ T cells from blood. The receptors originated from a man aged 25-45 years in good health.

V is TRBV5-1 and J is TRBJ2-2, with 7 bases that match TRBD1. CDR1 and CDR2 from the germline V gene are SGHRS and YFSETQ. Losses at the gene ends were 0 bases for V and 6 bases for J; bases not matched to a gene: 5. The CDR3 length is 15 residues. In DNA form, the CDR3 reads TGCGCCAGCAGCTTGGGAACAGGGGAACCCGGGGAGCTGTTTTTT. Its translation is CASSLGTGEPGELFF. Using reference TRBV5-1 and TRBJ2-2 for the parts outside the CDR3, the full variable domain is KAGVTQTPRYLIKTRGQQVTLSCSPISGHRSVSWYQQTPGQGLQFLFEYFSETQRNKGNFPGRFSGRQFSNSRSEMNVSTLELGDSALYLCASSLGTGEPGELFFGEGSRLTVL.

The chain combines TRBV4-1 with TRBJ2-3, with D hard to call. The V gene lost 4 bases and the J gene lost 0 bases, with 11 bases spanning the gap. Germline CDR1 is MGHRA and CDR2 is YSYEKL. The CDR3 extends over 15 amino acids. In DNA, the CDR3 is TGCGCCAGCAGCCGGACCTCAACTAGCACAGATACGCAGTATTTT. Amino acids: CASSRTSTSTDTQYF.

This clone showed up just a few times. The V call is TRBV9, the J call TRBJ2-5; 8 bases fit TRBD1. Germline V gene lookup returns CDR1 SGDLS and CDR2 YYNGEE. Germline trimming cut 0 bases from V and 5 bases from J; bases unmatched to any gene: 9. This CDR3 is 16 amino acids long. The CDR3 DNA follows: TGTGCCAGCAGCGTAGAGACAGGGGAGATTGGGGAGACCCAGTACTTC. Amino acid sequence: CASSVETGEIGETQYF.

This chain uses TRBV5-1 with TRBJ2-3; D gene uncertain. There are 15 residues in the CDR3. Trimming removed 0 bases from V and 2 bases from J, with 10 bases in between. Looked up from germline, CDR1 is SGHRS and CDR2 is YFSETQ. The CDR3 region is CASSLAAKPTDTQYF. The CDR3 DNA sequence: TGCGCCAGCAGCTTGGCTGCCAAGCCCACAGATACGCAGTATTTT.

CDR3 amino acids: CASGPEGTGELFF. As DNA, the CDR3 is TGTGCCAGCGGGCCGGAGGGCACCGGGGAGCTGTTTTTT. The chain is built from TRBV7-9 and TRBJ2-2; tentatively, D is TRBD2 (6 bases). V gave up 8 bases and J gave up 4 bases, with 11 bases separating them. Per the germline V gene, CDR1 is SEHNR and CDR2 is FQNEAQ (reference sequence). This CDR3 is built from 13 residues.

The chain couples TRBV19 to TRBJ1-1, with D possibly matching TRBD1 (5 bases). Trimming removed 8 bases at V and 2 bases at J, with 6 bases between. Germline values: CDR1 LNHDA, CDR2 SQIVND (reference sequence). CDR3 length: 11 residues. The CDR3 loop reads CASGTNTEAFF. DNA of the CDR3: TGTGCCAGTGGGACCAACACTGAAGCTTTCTTT.

At least ten counts were recorded for this clone. The V gene is TRBV14, the J gene TRBJ2-1; TRBD2 is a possible D gene (5 bases). The V gene's germline CDR1 is SGHDN and CDR2 FVKESK. The V and J ends lost 5 bases and 13 bases respectively, with 12 bases between them. The CDR3 consists of 11 residues. The CDR3 DNA follows: TGTGCCAGCAGCGCCGGACGGACTCAGTTCTTC. It yields the protein CASSAGRTQFF.

Concerning this clone itself: This same CDR3 is encoded by further DNA sequences in the sample. This chain connects TRBV30 to TRBJ1-5, with a tentative D call TRBD1 (5 bases). CDR1 is GTSNPN, CDR2 SVGIG, per germline (reference sequence). The V end was cut by 0 bases, the J end by 2 bases, with 11 bases between. The CDR3 is made up of 15 amino acids. As DNA, the CDR3 is TGTGCCTGGAGTGTACGGCAGGGAGGCAATCAGCCCCAGCATTTT. This translates into CAWSVRQGGNQPQHF.

This clone was counted between two and nine times. The V and J genes are TRBV7-8 and TRBJ2-5; no definite D call. CDR3 length: 10 amino acids. Germline V CDR1 and CDR2: SGHVS, FQNEAQ. The ends were cut back, 4 bases at V and 5 bases at J, with 2 bases in the middle. In DNA, the CDR3 is TGTGCCAGCAGCTCGGAGACCCAGTACTTC. As protein: CASSSETQYF.

This clone came up a few times. V gene TRBV29-1 combines with J gene TRBJ2-3; 12 positions match TRBD2. V trimming: 6 bases; J trimming: 2 bases; junction bases outside the gene matches: 27. CDR1 is SQVTM, CDR2 ANQGSEA, per germline. The CDR3 is 22 amino acids. The CDR3 loop reads CSVPRRGFLSNWTSGTTDTQYF. The CDR3 DNA follows: TGCAGCGTCCCAAGGAGAGGGTTTTTGTCCAACTGGACTAGCGGGACCACAGATACGCAGTATTTT.

The chain has TRBV13 and TRBJ2-3; 9 nucleotides line up with TRBD1. Germline V CDR1 and CDR2: PRHDT, FYEKMQ (reference sequence). The CDR3 runs to 16 residues. Losses at the gene ends were 5 bases for V and 2 bases for J; bases not matched to a gene: 8. The CDR3 DNA reads as TGTGCCAGCAGCACACAAACAGGGGGCTTCACAGATACGCAGTATTTT. Translating gives CASSTQTGGFTDTQYF.